These T cell receptor beta chains were read from a single sample in a study of cytomegalovirus exposure and HLA in healthy donors. Profiling relied on immunoSEQ multiplex PCR, and the TCRdb table lists in-frame clones only, not all of them. The table lists about 130,000 clones, around four fifths of them singletons, with 1.3% to 1.5% in the top ten. Sequenced: PBMCs. Source of these receptors: a female donor in good health and CMV-seronegative. Both conserved end residues are part of each CDR3. Each record gives: CDR3 protein, CDR3 DNA, D gene, CDR3 length, clone size, J gene, V gene. A D gene is named only where the DNA matches it firmly. Clone size appears in some rows only: once, few, many, or a class for an expanded clone.

CDR3: CASSPEIYPSAYEQYF
DNA: TGTGCCAGCAGCCCCGAAATATATCCGAGTGCCTACGAGCAGTACTTC
D: .
length: 16
size: .
J: TRBJ2-7
V: TRBV11-2

CDR3: CASSSPDKTDTQYF
DNA: TGTGCCAGCAGTTCCCCGGACAAGACAGATACGCAGTATTTT
D: .
length: 14
size: .
J: TRBJ2-3
V: TRBV27

CDR3: CASSYRQGHEQYF
DNA: TGTGCCAGCAGTTACAGACAGGGCCACGAGCAGTACTTC
D: TRBD1
length: 13
size: .
J: TRBJ2-7
V: TRBV6-5

CDR3: CASSPPASGITDTQYF
DNA: TGTGCCAGCAGTCCCCCGGCTAGCGGGATCACAGATACGCAGTATTTT
D: TRBD2
length: 16
size: .
J: TRBJ2-3
V: TRBV27

CDR3: CASSSGADTQYF
DNA: TGTGCCAGCAGCAGCGGGGCAGATACGCAGTATTTT
D: TRBD2
length: 12
size: .
J: TRBJ2-3
V: TRBV2

CDR3: CASSPRSQETQYF
DNA: TGTGCCAGCTCACCAAGGAGTCAAGAGACCCAGTACTTC
D: .
length: 13
size: .
J: TRBJ2-5
V: TRBV18

CDR3: CASSGRRERSYEQYF
DNA: TGTGCCAGTTCGGGCAGGCGGGAGCGTTCCTACGAGCAGTACTTC
D: TRBD2
length: 15
size: .
J: TRBJ2-7
V: TRBV19

CDR3: CASSPKWVTDQPQHF
DNA: TGTGCCAGCAGTCCAAAGTGGGTAACAGATCAGCCCCAGCATTTT
D: .
length: 15
size: .
J: TRBJ1-5
V: TRBV2

CDR3: CASSESRSGYGYTF
DNA: TGTGCCAGCAGTGAGAGTCGTAGCGGGTATGGCTACACCTTC
D: .
length: 14
size: .
J: TRBJ1-2
V: TRBV6-1

CDR3: CASSASGSPYEQYF
DNA: TGTGCCAGCAGCGCGAGCGGGTCACCCTACGAGCAGTACTTC
D: .
length: 14
size: .
J: TRBJ2-7
V: TRBV7-9

CDR3: CASSSGTSGNLGETQYF
DNA: TGTGCCAGCAGCTCCGGGACTAGCGGGAACTTGGGAGAGACCCAGTACTTC
D: TRBD2
length: 17
size: .
J: TRBJ2-5
V: TRBV4-2

CDR3: CASSPRQGAREQYF
DNA: TGTGCCAGCAGTCCACGACAGGGGGCAAGGGAGCAGTACTTC
D: TRBD1
length: 14
size: once
J: TRBJ2-7
V: TRBV27

CDR3: CAVSEGTNEKLFF
DNA: TGTGCCGTTTCGGAGGGAACTAATGAAAAACTGTTTTTT
D: .
length: 13
size: .
J: TRBJ1-4
V: TRBV30

CDR3: CASIHSGQVPRSGNTIYF
DNA: TGTGCCAGCATCCACAGCGGACAGGTGCCACGCTCTGGAAACACCATATATTTT
D: TRBD1
length: 18
size: .
J: TRBJ1-3
V: TRBV7-9

CDR3: CASSYNKGTEAFF
DNA: TGTGCCAGCAGTTACAATAAGGGGACTGAAGCTTTCTTT
D: .
length: 13
size: .
J: TRBJ1-1
V: TRBV6-6

CDR3: CASRKSGTTTYEQYF
DNA: TGTGCCAGCAGGAAGTCCGGGACTACGACCTACGAGCAGTACTTC
D: TRBD2
length: 15
size: .
J: TRBJ2-7
V: TRBV6-5

CDR3: CAWSVVRAGGEQYF
DNA: TGTGCCTGGAGTGTGGTCAGAGCGGGAGGCGAGCAGTACTTC
D: TRBD2
length: 14
size: few
J: TRBJ2-7
V: TRBV30

CDR3: CASSYGGDGLRVEYF
DNA: TGTGCCAGCAGTTACGGGGGGGACGGGTTGCGAGTCGAGTACTTC
D: TRBD2
length: 15
size: .
J: TRBJ2-4
V: TRBV6-5

CDR3: CASSFRTGGSGNTIYF
DNA: TGTGCCAGCAGCTTCAGGACAGGGGGCTCTGGAAACACCATATATTTT
D: TRBD1
length: 16
size: .
J: TRBJ1-3
V: TRBV11-2

CDR3: CASSPSSTGSYGYTF
DNA: TGTGCCAGCAGTCCCTCATCGACAGGTAGCTATGGCTACACCTTC
D: .
length: 15
size: .
J: TRBJ1-2
V: TRBV6-6

CDR3: CAIRLDSARGTQYF
DNA: TGTGCCATCAGATTGGACAGCGCCCGGGGGACCCAGTACTTC
D: .
length: 14
size: once
J: TRBJ2-5
V: TRBV10-3

CDR3: CASRSALSYEQYF
DNA: TGTGCCAGCAGGAGCGCGCTCTCCTACGAGCAGTACTTC
D: .
length: 13
size: .
J: TRBJ2-7
V: TRBV11-2

CDR3: CASSVEPAGDTGFF
DNA: TGTGCCAGCAGCGTAGAACCCGCGGGGGACACTGGTTTTTTT
D: .
length: 14
size: many
J: TRBJ1-4
V: TRBV9

CDR3: CASSFGTAYEQYF
DNA: TGTGCCAGCAGTTTTGGTACAGCCTACGAGCAGTACTTC
D: .
length: 13
size: .
J: TRBJ2-7
V: TRBV27

CDR3: CASSLGTASYNEQFF
DNA: TGTGCCAGCAGCTTAGGGACAGCATCCTACAATGAGCAGTTCTTC
D: .
length: 15
size: once
J: TRBJ2-1
V: TRBV7-8

CDR3: CASGYARGSSYEQYF
DNA: TGTGCCAGCGGATACGCGCGGGGCAGCTCCTACGAGCAGTACTTC
D: .
length: 15
size: .
J: TRBJ2-7
V: TRBV6-5

CDR3: CASSPLSGAGVINEQFF
DNA: TGCGCCAGCAGCCCCCTCAGCGGGGCAGGGGTAATAAATGAGCAGTTCTTC
D: .
length: 17
size: few
J: TRBJ2-1
V: TRBV4-3

CDR3: CASSIETGGEETQYF
DNA: TGTGCCAGTAGTATAGAGACAGGGGGCGAGGAGACCCAGTACTTC
D: TRBD1
length: 15
size: .
J: TRBJ2-5
V: TRBV19

CDR3: CASSSTSGGSSYEQYF
DNA: TGCGCCAGCAGCTCGACTAGCGGGGGGAGCTCCTACGAGCAGTACTTC
D: TRBD2
length: 16
size: .
J: TRBJ2-7
V: TRBV5-1

CDR3: CASTPHPAGNTEAFF
DNA: TGTGCCAGTACCCCCCATCCGGCAGGGAACACTGAAGCTTTCTTT
D: .
length: 15
size: .
J: TRBJ1-1
V: TRBV19

CDR3: CASNLGGEQYF
DNA: TGTGCCAGCAACTTAGGGGGCGAGCAGTACTTC
D: .
length: 11
size: .
J: TRBJ2-7
V: TRBV2

CDR3: CASRQGGNQPQHF
DNA: TGTGCCAGCAGACAGGGGGGCAATCAGCCCCAGCATTTT
D: TRBD1
length: 13
size: many
J: TRBJ1-5
V: TRBV28

CDR3: CASSSGTSDYNEQFF
DNA: TGTGCCAGCAGCTCCGGGACTAGCGACTACAATGAGCAGTTCTTC
D: TRBD2
length: 15
size: few
J: TRBJ2-1
V: TRBV4-2

CDR3: CASSLDGLGKLFF
DNA: TGTGCCAGCAGCTTGGACGGACTGGGAAAACTGTTTTTT
D: .
length: 13
size: .
J: TRBJ1-4
V: TRBV5-6

CDR3: CASSYSGTLNTEAFF
DNA: TGTGCCAGCAGTTACTCGGGGACATTGAACACTGAAGCTTTCTTT
D: .
length: 15
size: .
J: TRBJ1-1
V: TRBV6-5

CDR3: CASSPGTAIREPQHF
DNA: TGTGCCAGCAGCCCCGGGACTGCCATCAGGGAGCCCCAGCATTTT
D: .
length: 15
size: .
J: TRBJ1-5
V: TRBV11-2

CDR3: CASRGLLEREFRDTQYF
DNA: TGCGCCAGCAGAGGCCTTTTAGAGCGGGAGTTCAGAGATACGCAGTATTTT
D: TRBD2
length: 17
size: .
J: TRBJ2-3
V: TRBV10-1

CDR3: CASSSGWDTEAFF
DNA: TGTGCCAGCAGCTCAGGGTGGGACACTGAAGCTTTCTTT
D: .
length: 13
size: .
J: TRBJ1-1
V: TRBV7-6

CDR3: CASSPLAGVPYEQYF
DNA: TGTGCCAGCAGCCCCCTAGCGGGAGTGCCCTACGAGCAGTACTTC
D: TRBD2
length: 15
size: .
J: TRBJ2-7
V: TRBV7-2

CDR3: CASTRDTTNEKLFF
DNA: TGTGCCAGCACCCGGGACACAACTAATGAAAAACTGTTTTTT
D: .
length: 14
size: .
J: TRBJ1-4
V: TRBV2

CDR3: CASSQGGTVNEQFF
DNA: TGCGCCAGCAGCCAAGGGGGGACAGTCAATGAGCAGTTCTTC
D: TRBD1
length: 14
size: .
J: TRBJ2-1
V: TRBV4-3

CDR3: CASSAETGDEQYF
DNA: TGTGCCAGCAGCGCAGAGACAGGGGACGAGCAGTACTTC
D: TRBD1
length: 13
size: .
J: TRBJ2-7
V: TRBV11-3

CDR3: CASSFGTGLFEAFF
DNA: TGTGCCAGCAGCTTCGGGACAGGGTTATTTGAAGCTTTCTTT
D: TRBD1
length: 14
size: .
J: TRBJ1-1
V: TRBV11-2